The entry below describes one T cell receptor (beta chain). Its target is unknown. This sample was taken from a study of response to subunit inactivated influenza vaccine. Study-level results: Few additional T cells are recruited per seasonal influenza vaccination, authors suggested.

A single record per CDR3 protein comes from TCRdb applying MiXCR to the RT-PCR reads. The repertoire holds 450,000 to 550,000 distinct CDR3 sequences, with about 25% as singletons. Trimming took 1 base from V and 0 from J; bases not matched to a gene: 9. The CDR3 runs to 18 residues. Germline V gene data show CDR1 as LNHNV and CDR2 as YYDKDF (reference sequence). The TCR originated in a man in his fifties or sixties who received an inactivated influenza vaccine. The chain couples TRBV15 to TRBJ1-3; TRBD1 matches 7 bases. Sequencing was performed on CD4+ T cells sorted from PBMCs, taken more than 4 days after vaccination. This CDR3 is CATSRGKGQSRSGNTIYF. The DNA of the CDR3 is TGTGCCACCAGCAGAGGAAAGGGACAGTCCCGCTCTGGAAACACCATATATTTT.